This entry describes one T cell receptor (beta chain). As processed by the authors: For nucleated cells, counts were estimated from reference gene primer amplification. This table comes from immunoSEQ multiplex PCR, and its TCRdb copy is limited to in-frame clones, with some not included. V and J calls and clone size come straight from that table; D and trimming were deduced from the DNA. The data show under 200,000 clones, approximately 82% seen once. The CDR3 contains 14 residues. V was cut by 5 bases and J by 1 base, with 11 bases left in between. Germline CDR1 and CDR2: MNHEY and SVGAGI. This entry comes from a study of blood T cell repertoires in COVID-19. Across the whole study: COVID-19 samples collected from the United States, Italy and Spain covered acute and convalescent phases.

The age range of participants was about 18 to 100 years, with residence in about two dozen US areas. Clinical history reported by participants formed the basis on which cohorts were assigned. The chain links TRBV6-5 to TRBJ1-1; D may be TRBD1 (5 bases). This clonotype originated in an older woman with acute COVID-19. The specimen sequenced was PBMCs or T cells enriched from blood (not recorded which). The CDR3 reads CASSPLTANTEAFF. The CDR3 DNA follows: TGTGCCAGCAGTCCCTTGACAGCGAACACTGAAGCTTTCTTT.